These T cell receptor beta chains were read from a single sample in a study of cytomegalovirus exposure and HLA in healthy donors. Sequencing was performed with immunoSEQ multiplex PCR; in TCRdb, only in-frame clones are kept and a portion is missing. The sample lists 100,000 to 150,000 clones; around 77% were seen once. The sample consisted of PBMCs. These TCRs come from a woman aged 45-65 years in good health and CMV-seronegative. The CDR3 runs from the conserved cysteine through the conserved F or W. A D gene is named only where the DNA matches it firmly. Only part of the rows carry a size: once, few, many, or a class if the clone is expanded.

v_call,j_call,clone_size,d_call,cdr3_nt,cdr3_aa
TRBV4-1,TRBJ1-5,.,.,TGCGCCAGCAGCAATATCGTTGGCGGGCCCCAGCATTTT,CASSNIVGGPQHF
TRBV2,TRBJ1-1,.,.,TGTGCCAGCCTGTCCCAGGGAGGGTATACTGAAGCTTTCTTT,CASLSQGGYTEAFF
TRBV7-2,TRBJ2-1,once,.,TGTGCCAGCAGCTCCCGCGGTACCTACAATGAGCAGTTCTTC,CASSSRGTYNEQFF
TRBV29-1,TRBJ1-2,.,TRBD1,TGCAGCGTTAACCCACCGGGACAGGAGTCCGGCTACCCCTTC,CSVNPPGQESGYPF
TRBV4-3,TRBJ1-2,.,.,TGCGCCAGCAGCCCTACCGGCGGGTACTATGGCTACACCTTC,CASSPTGGYYGYTF
TRBV5-4,TRBJ1-1,.,.,TGTGCCAGCAGCCGGGGAGGGGACATAGGGAACACTGAAGCTTTCTTT,CASSRGGDIGNTEAFF
TRBV28,TRBJ1-5,.,TRBD1,TGTGCCAGCAGTCACAGACAGGGCCCCCAGAATTTT,CASSHRQGPQNF
TRBV4-1,TRBJ2-1,.,TRBD2,TGCGCCAGCAGCCAAGCCCCGGGACTAGCGAACTACAATGAGCAGTTCTTC,CASSQAPGLANYNEQFF
TRBV6-6,TRBJ1-3,.,TRBD1,TGTGCCAGCAGTTACTCGACAGGGCGCGGAAACACCATATATTTT,CASSYSTGRGNTIYF
TRBV11-3,TRBJ2-1,.,.,TGTGCCAGCAGCTTCAAACGACTAGAGATTAATGAGCAGTTCTTC,CASSFKRLEINEQFF
TRBV14,TRBJ2-1,.,TRBD1,TGTGCCAGCAGCCATTCGGGACAGTGGTACAATGAGCAGTTCTTC,CASSHSGQWYNEQFF
TRBV9,TRBJ1-3,.,.,TGTGCCAGCAGCGTGAGGTCTGGAAACACCATATATTTT,CASSVRSGNTIYF
TRBV15,TRBJ1-4,.,TRBD1,TGTGCCACCAGCAGAGTAGAAGGGGGCACAACTAATGAAAAACTGTTTTTT,CATSRVEGGTTNEKLFF
TRBV30,TRBJ1-3,once,TRBD1,TGTGCCTGGAGTGTAACAGGGGCCGGAAACACCATATATTTT,CAWSVTGAGNTIYF
TRBV5-1,TRBJ1-1,few,.,TGCGCCAGCAGCCTCACAGGGAACACTGAAGCTTTCTTT,CASSLTGNTEAFF
TRBV5-1,TRBJ1-3,.,.,TGCGCCAGCAGCTTGACAGGCTCTGGAAACACCATATATTTT,CASSLTGSGNTIYF
TRBV5-4,TRBJ1-2,few,TRBD1,TGTGCCAGCAGCTTGGGGTATCCGGGACAGGTCGATGGCTACACCTTC,CASSLGYPGQVDGYTF
TRBV27,TRBJ1-1,few,.,TGTGCCAGCAGTTTATCGGCAGGGAACACTGAAGCTTTCTTT,CASSLSAGNTEAFF